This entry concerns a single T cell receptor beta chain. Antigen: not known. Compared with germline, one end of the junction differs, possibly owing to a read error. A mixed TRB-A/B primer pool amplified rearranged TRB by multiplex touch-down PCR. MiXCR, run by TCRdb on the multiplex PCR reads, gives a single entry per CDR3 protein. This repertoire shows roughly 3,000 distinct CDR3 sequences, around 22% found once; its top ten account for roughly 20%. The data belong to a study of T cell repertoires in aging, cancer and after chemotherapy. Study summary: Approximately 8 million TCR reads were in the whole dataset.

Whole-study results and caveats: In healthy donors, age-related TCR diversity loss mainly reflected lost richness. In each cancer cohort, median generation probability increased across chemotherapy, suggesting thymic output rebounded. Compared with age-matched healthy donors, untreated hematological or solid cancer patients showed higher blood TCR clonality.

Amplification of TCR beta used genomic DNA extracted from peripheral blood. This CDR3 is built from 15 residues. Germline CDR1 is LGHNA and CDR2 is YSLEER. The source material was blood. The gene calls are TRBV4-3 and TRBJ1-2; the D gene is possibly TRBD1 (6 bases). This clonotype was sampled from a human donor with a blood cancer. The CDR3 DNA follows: TGCGCCAGCAGTGAACCCAGGGGCGCGGTTGATGGCCACACCTTC. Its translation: CASSEPRGAVDGHTF.